This T cell receptor (beta chain) was identified in a study of OX40 agonist ivuxolimab in advanced cancers. J gave up 0 bases and V 3 bases, and 5 bases lay outside the gene matches. The CDR3 is 18 residues long. In germline, CDR1 is SGHAT, CDR2 FQNNGV. Sequencing used immunoSEQ multiplex PCR; TCRdb keeps in-frame clones, though not all of them. The data show 45,000 to 75,000 clones, around 79% seen once. Blood got drawn at baseline, again on cycle 4 day 1, and then on cycle 7 day 1. The material sequenced was CD4+ or CD8+ T cells sorted from blood, taken in a trial of the OX40 agonist ivuxolimab. The sequence came from an adult with an advanced solid tumor such as melanoma, head and neck, liver or kidney cancer. J is TRBJ2-6 and V is TRBV11-2; 10 nucleotides line up with TRBD1. CDR3 in DNA: TGTGCCAGCAGCTTGGCGGGACAGGGGCTCTCTGGGGCCAACGTCCTGACTTTC. Its translation is CASSLAGQGLSGANVLTF.